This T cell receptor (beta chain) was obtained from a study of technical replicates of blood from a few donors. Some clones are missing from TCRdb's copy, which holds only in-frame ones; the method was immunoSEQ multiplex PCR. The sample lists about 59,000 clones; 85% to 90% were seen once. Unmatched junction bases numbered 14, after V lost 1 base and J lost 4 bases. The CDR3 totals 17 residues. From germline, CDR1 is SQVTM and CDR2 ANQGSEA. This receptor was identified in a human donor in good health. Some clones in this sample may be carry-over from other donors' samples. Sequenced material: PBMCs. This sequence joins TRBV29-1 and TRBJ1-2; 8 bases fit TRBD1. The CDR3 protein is CSVEVGSTLGQGYGYTF. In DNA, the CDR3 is TGCAGCGTTGAAGTGGGATCAACCCTCGGACAGGGCTATGGCTACACCTTC.